One sample yielded the 18 T cell receptor beta chains listed below, sequenced in a study of cytomegalovirus exposure and HLA in healthy donors. In the PCR, 60 Vbeta and 13 Jbeta primers were used. Using immunoSEQ multiplex PCR, the repertoire was profiled, and TCRdb retains in-frame clones only, with some absent. The table shows some 50,000 clones, with roughly 70% occurring only once. Input material: PBMCs. The receptors derive from a woman between 50 and 59 years old in good health and CMV-seropositive.

The V and J genes are TRBV2 and TRBJ2-1; D call uncertain. In germline, CDR1 is SNHLY, CDR2 FYNNEI. This CDR3 spans 11 amino acids. V was cut by 4 bases and J by 7 bases, with 5 bases left in between. CDR3 DNA sequence: TGTGCCAGCAGTGGAGGTAATGAGCAGTTCTTC. Translating gives CASSGGNEQFF.

This clone was observed once. The chain has TRBV7-6 and TRBJ2-3, with D perhaps TRBD2 (6 bases). The CDR3 is 16 residues long. The germline V gene encodes CDR1 SGHVS and CDR2 FNYEAQ. The ends were cut back, 1 base at V and 4 bases at J, with 15 bases in the middle. The CDR3 DNA reads TGTGCCAGCAGCTTAGGAGCCCGGGGGAGCGCAGATACGCAGTATTTT. This gives the protein CASSLGARGSADTQYF.

This clone was observed many times. The V gene is TRBV2, the J gene TRBJ1-2; 9 bases are shared with TRBD1. The junction had 6 bases not matched to a gene; V was cut back by 2 bases and J by 8 bases. The CDR3 is made up of 14 amino acids. The germline gives CDR1 SNHLY, CDR2 FYNNEI. The CDR3 region is CASSELDRGRGYTF. In DNA form, the CDR3 reads TGTGCCAGCAGTGAATTGGACAGGGGTCGAGGCTACACCTTC. Complete variable domain (other parts from reference TRBV2 and TRBJ1-2): EPEVTQTPSHQVTQMGQEVILRCVPISNHLYFYWYRQILGQKVEFLVSFYNNEISEKSEIFDDQFSVERPDGSNFTLKIRSTKLEDSAMYFCASSELDRGRGYTFGSGTRLTVV.

This clone was observed a few times. The chain carries TRBV4-1 and TRBJ2-1, with 9 positions matching TRBD2. V shed 0 bases and J 8 bases; nucleotides not matched to a gene: 8. The CDR3 length is 16 residues. Germline CDR1 is MGHRA and CDR2 is YSYEKL. The CDR3 sequence is CASSQEGGRGRDEQFF. The CDR3 coding sequence is TGCGCCAGCAGCCAAGAGGGCGGGAGGGGCAGGGATGAGCAGTTCTTC.

The chain carries TRBV7-2 and TRBJ1-2; D unclear. CDR3 size: 13 residues. CDR1 is SGHTA, CDR2 FQGNSA, per germline. Trimming stripped 1 base from V and 7 bases from J, with 10 bases between. This chain's CDR3 is CASSLGRETGYTF. As DNA, the CDR3 is TGTGCCAGCAGCTTAGGAAGGGAGACTGGCTACACCTTC.

The chain uses TRBV7-9 and TRBJ2-1; tentative D call: TRBD1 (6 bases). The CDR3 is made up of 15 amino acids. The V gene lost 6 bases and the J gene lost 2 bases, with 14 bases spanning the gap. Germline CDR1 SEHNR, CDR2 FQNEAQ (reference sequence). This CDR3 reads CASRPQGSPYNEQFF. In DNA, the CDR3 is TGTGCCAGCAGACCACAGGGTAGTCCCTACAATGAGCAGTTCTTC.

V is TRBV6-5 and J is TRBJ2-1, with TRBD2 as a possible D gene (6 bases). CDR3 length: 15 amino acids. Germline V gene data show CDR1 as MNHEY and CDR2 as SVGAGI. V dropped 2 bases and J dropped 6 bases, with 14 bases sitting between them. This CDR3 is CASSYGGTQGNEQFF. Written as DNA, the CDR3 is TGTGCCAGCAGTTACGGTGGGACTCAGGGCAATGAGCAGTTCTTC.

This clone has a handful of counts. The V gene is TRBV30, the J gene TRBJ2-6, with 7 nucleotides matching TRBD1. Trimming took 6 bases from V and 1 from J; bases not matched to a gene: 6. This CDR3 is 15 amino acids long. Germline CDR1 is GTSNPN and CDR2 is SVGIG (reference sequence). The DNA for the CDR3 is TGTGCCTGTCCTCTCAGGGGGTCTGGGGCCAACGTCCTGACTTTC. It yields the protein CACPLRGSGANVLTF.

This clone appeared a few times. The genes are TRBV5-6 and TRBJ2-2; no reliable D call. Germline V lookup: CDR1 SGHDT, CDR2 YYEEEE. There are 14 residues in the CDR3. The V and J ends lost 2 bases and 6 bases respectively, with 11 bases between them. CDR3 sequence reads: CASSFQASPGELFF. The DNA for the CDR3 is TGTGCCAGCAGCTTCCAGGCCTCCCCCGGGGAGCTGTTTTTT.

V and J are TRBV18 and TRBJ1-4; 8 positions match TRBD1. CDR1 and CDR2 from the germline V gene are KGHSH and LQKENI. This CDR3 is built from 18 residues. The V gene end was trimmed by 3 bases and the J gene end by 3 bases; junction bases not matched to a gene: 12. The CDR3 DNA is TGTGCCAGCTCACCGCGGAACCCCCAGGGGGCGGCTAATGAAAAACTGTTTTTT. It codes for CASSPRNPQGAANEKLFF.

The gene calls are TRBV14 and TRBJ2-3, with TRBD2 identical over 13 bases. The V and J ends lost 6 bases and 2 bases, in that order; junction bases with no gene match: 2. The V gene's germline CDR1 is SGHDN and CDR2 FVKESK. This CDR3 region has 15 residues. The CDR3 nucleotides read TGTGCCAGCAGTACTAGCGGGGGGGCCACAGATACGCAGTATTTT. The encoded protein is CASSTSGGATDTQYF.

This chain links TRBV4-3 with TRBJ1-2, with D possibly being TRBD1 (5 bases). This CDR3 contains 14 residues. The V and J ends lost 0 bases and 5 bases respectively, with 10 bases between them. CDR1 LGHNA and CDR2 YSLEER come from the germline V gene. CDR3 sequence reads: CASSQDQQGYGYTF. The DNA for the CDR3 is TGCGCCAGCAGCCAAGATCAGCAGGGATATGGCTACACCTTC.

This clone was recorded only once. The chain employs TRBV6-5 and TRBJ1-2, with D perhaps matching TRBD1 (6 bases). From germline, CDR1 is MNHEY and CDR2 SVGAGI. V was clipped by 0 bases and J by 4 bases, with 6 bases between them. CDR3 length: 13 residues. Here the CDR3 DNA reads TGTGCCAGCAGTTACTCGGGGGCCTATGGCTACACCTTC. Translated, it gives CASSYSGAYGYTF.

This clone was counted between two and nine times. The chain uses TRBV11-1 and TRBJ2-5; TRBD2 matches at 11 bases. The CDR3 length is 17 residues. J lost 4 bases, V lost 5 bases, and 12 bases had no gene match. In germline, CDR1 is SGHAT, CDR2 FQDESV (reference sequence). CDR3 protein: CASSPRTSGFSGETQYF. CDR3 DNA sequence: TGTGCCAGCAGCCCACGGACTAGCGGGTTTAGCGGAGAGACCCAGTACTTC.

This rearrangement joins TRBV19 to TRBJ2-6, with 8 nucleotides matching TRBD2. V shed 5 bases and J 4 bases; nucleotides not matched to a gene: 10. This CDR3 has 17 residues. Germline V gives CDR1 LNHDA, CDR2 SQIVND (reference sequence). CDR3 DNA: TGTGCCAGTAGTGACAGCCTCAAGCGGGAGGGGGCCAACGTCCTGACTTTC. Residues: CASSDSLKREGANVLTF.

As for this clone: The identical CDR3 is also encoded by other nucleotide sequences in the sample. The rearrangement joins TRBV18 to TRBJ2-7; D might be TRBD1 (5 bases). The CDR3 runs to 12 residues. Germline V lookup: CDR1 KGHSH, CDR2 LQKENI. Trimming cost V 4 bases and J 3 bases, with 7 bases left between them. The CDR3 reads CASSLDSYEQYF. CDR3 coding DNA: TGTGCCAGCTCACTAGACAGCTACGAGCAGTACTTC. The whole variable domain, remainder taken from reference TRBV18 and TRBJ2-7, is NAGVMQNPRHLVRRRGQEARLRCSPMKGHSHVYWYRQLPEEGLKFMVYLQKENIIDESGMPKERFSAEFPKEGPSILRIQQVVRGDSAAYFCASSLDSYEQYFGPGTRLTVT.

This clone was recorded a few times. V gene TRBV6-4 combines with J gene TRBJ1-1; perhaps TRBD1 as D (6 bases). CDR1 and CDR2 from the germline V gene are MRHNA and SNTAGT. Between the trimmed V and J ends, which lost 5 bases and 1 base, there was a span of 8 bases. The CDR3 runs to 13 residues. The CDR3 reads CASSRQANTEAFF. Written as DNA, the CDR3 is TGTGCCAGCAGTCGACAGGCGAACACTGAAGCTTTCTTT.

The chain joins TRBV19 to TRBJ2-1, with 10 bases fitting TRBD1. This CDR3 has 15 residues. Trimming at V came to 3 bases and at J to 7 bases, leaving 6 bases not matched to a gene. Per the germline V gene, CDR1 is LNHDA and CDR2 is SQIVND (reference sequence). CDR3 loop: CASSIDRGPGNEQFF. For the CDR3, the DNA is TGTGCCAGTAGTATCGACAGGGGGCCGGGAAATGAGCAGTTCTTC. Full variable domain (rest looked up from reference TRBV19 and TRBJ2-1): DGGITQSPKYLFRKEGQNVTLSCEQNLNHDAMYWYRQDPGQGLRLIYYSQIVNDFQKGDIAEGYSVSREKKESFPLTVTSAQKNPTAFYLCASSIDRGPGNEQFFGPGTRLTVL.